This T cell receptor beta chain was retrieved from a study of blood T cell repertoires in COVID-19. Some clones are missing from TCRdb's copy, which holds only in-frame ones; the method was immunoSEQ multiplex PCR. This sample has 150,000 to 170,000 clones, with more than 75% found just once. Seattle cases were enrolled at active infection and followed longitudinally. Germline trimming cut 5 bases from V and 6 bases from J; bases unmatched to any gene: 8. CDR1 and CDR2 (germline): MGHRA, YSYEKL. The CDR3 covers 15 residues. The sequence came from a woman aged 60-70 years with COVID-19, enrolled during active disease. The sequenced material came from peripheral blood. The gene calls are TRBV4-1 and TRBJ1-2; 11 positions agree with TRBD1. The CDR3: CASSFPWDRGNGYTF. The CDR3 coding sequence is TGCGCCAGCAGCTTTCCCTGGGACAGGGGGAATGGCTACACCTTC.